This TCR beta chain was profiled in a study of cytomegalovirus exposure and HLA in healthy donors. Study background: Genotyping showed around four fifths of 398 donors falling in the Caucasian-associated ancestry cluster. Whole-study results and caveats: A link between a missense DCLRE1C variant and TCR beta V- and J-gene trimming emerged from a later analysis. In a later analysis, productive TCRs from donors in an Asian-associated ancestry cluster reportedly carried fewer N-insertions than the cohort mean.

CDR3 length: 14 amino acids. V was pared by 0 bases and J by 7 bases, with 10 bases between. Germline lookup yields CDR1 SGHNT and CDR2 YYREEE (reference sequence). As for this clone: Its cognate antigen is unknown.

PCR primers comprised 60 Vbeta and 13 Jbeta primers. The data were produced by immunoSEQ multiplex PCR, yet TCRdb's version contains in-frame clones alone and is incomplete. Altogether around 86,000 clones are present, approximately 7.1% being singletons, with the ten largest covering 2.3%. The receptor was isolated from a man aged 45 to 65 in good health and CMV-seronegative. V usage is TRBV5-4 and J usage is TRBJ2-2; tentatively, D is TRBD2 (5 bases). Material: PBMCs. CDR3 loop: CASSLGLAIGELFF. The CDR3 DNA follows: TGTGCCAGCAGCTTGGGGCTAGCTATCGGGGAGCTGTTTTTT.